This T cell receptor beta chain was identified in a study of monozygotic twins with inflammatory bowel disease. TCRdb reprocessed the 5' RACE reads, with one entry per CDR3 protein and no DNA. The ten top clones account for approximately 5.9%, within a sample of a few hundred thousand distinct CDR3 sequences. The CDR3 contains 15 residues. The germline gives CDR1 DFQATT, CDR2 SNEGSKA (reference sequence). The rearrangement links TRBV20-1 to TRBJ1-4. The TCR originated in a human donor with ulcerative colitis or Crohn's disease, or a healthy co-twin of an affected twin (not recorded which). Sequenced material: blood. CDR3 protein: CSARGNGPTMEKLFF.